What follows are 17 T cell receptor beta chains derived from one specimen sequenced in a study of blood T cell repertoires in COVID-19. This table comes from immunoSEQ multiplex PCR, and its TCRdb copy is limited to in-frame clones, with some not included. The table shows approximately 350,000 clones, with more than 70% occurring only once. The sequenced sample consisted of peripheral blood. The receptor source for this set is a man aged 40-55 years with acute or convalescent COVID-19.

This chain joins TRBV28 and TRBJ2-1, with D unresolved. CDR1 is MDHEN and CDR2 is SYDVKM in the germline V gene. V shed 10 bases and J shed 1 base, with 11 bases lying between them. The length of the CDR3 is 13 residues. The CDR3, as DNA: TGTGCCACCCAAGCTCGGTCCTACAATGAGCAGTTCTTC. Amino acid sequence: CATQARSYNEQFF.

DNA for the CDR3: TGTGCCAGCAGCCAAGAAGGGGACAGCCATAGACGTAATTCACCCCTCCACTTT. Protein: CASSQEGDSHRRNSPLHF. V and J are TRBV4-2 and TRBJ1-6, with 7 bases aligning to TRBD1. There are 18 residues in the CDR3. Trimming at V came to 0 bases and at J to 6 bases, leaving 11 bases not matched to a gene. CDR1 is LGHNA and CDR2 is YNFKEQ in the germline V gene.

The chain employs TRBV4-1 and TRBJ1-5; D unresolved. V lost 0 bases and J 7 bases, leaving 7 bases between the germline ends. The V gene's germline CDR1 is MGHRA and CDR2 YSYEKL. This CDR3 spans 13 amino acids. The CDR3 region has the DNA TGCGCCAGCAGCCAAGATTCCAGACAGCCCCAGCATTTT. It yields the protein CASSQDSRQPQHF.

The chain has TRBV9 and TRBJ2-2, with 7 positions matching TRBD2. V dropped 4 bases and J dropped 2; count of bases not matched to a gene: 11. Germline V gene data show CDR1 as SGDLS and CDR2 as YYNGEE. The CDR3 runs to 17 residues. For the CDR3, the DNA is TGTGCCAGCAGCCCCCACGGACTAGTTGGAAACACCGGGGAGCTGTTTTTT. This sequence encodes CASSPHGLVGNTGELFF. Variable domain in full (rest from reference TRBV9 and TRBJ2-2): DSGVTQTPKHLITATGQRVTLRCSPRSGDLSVYWYQQSLDQGLQFLIQYYNGEERAKGNILERFSAQQFPDLHSELNLSSLELGDSALYFCASSPHGLVGNTGELFFGEGSRLTVL.

The chain recombines TRBV2 with TRBJ1-2; D is undetermined. Germline CDR1 and CDR2: SNHLY and FYNNEI. Trimming stripped 1 base from V and 7 bases from J, with 16 bases between. The CDR3 runs to 15 residues. DNA for the CDR3: TGTGCCAGCAGTGAAGAGGCAGCTATGAGCGTTGGCTACACCTTC. Its translation is CASSEEAAMSVGYTF.

J is TRBJ2-2 and V is TRBV5-1; D is ambiguous. CDR1 and CDR2 (germline): SGHRS, YFSETQ. The CDR3 is 13 amino acids. Trimming stripped 3 bases from V and 14 bases from J, with 17 bases between. The CDR3 loop is CASSSHDSSDLFF. CDR3 sequence (DNA): TGCGCCAGCAGCTCGCATGACTCTTCGGATCTGTTTTTT.

The CDR3 nucleotides read TGTGCCAGTAGTGCCCAGGGGGGCACTGAAGCTTTCTTT. Amino acid sequence: CASSAQGGTEAFF. The V gene is TRBV19, the J gene TRBJ1-1; 7 nucleotides line up with TRBD1. This CDR3 is 13 amino acids long. V lost 5 bases to trimming and J lost 4 bases; unmatched junction nucleotides: 4. Per germline, CDR1 LNHDA and CDR2 SQIVND (reference sequence).

This rearrangement joins TRBV27 to TRBJ2-3; 8 positions match TRBD2. The CDR3 consists of 17 residues. Germline values: CDR1 MNHEY, CDR2 SMNVEV (reference sequence). The V segment lost 1 base and the J segment 1 base; nucleotides outside the gene matches: 7. CDR3 nucleotide sequence: TGTGCCAGCAGTTTATTCTTGGCGGGGGGTCGCACAGATACGCAGTATTTT. Protein product: CASSLFLAGGRTDTQYF.

This clone appeared once. V usage is TRBV7-2 and J usage is TRBJ2-7; 9 bases line up with TRBD2. After removal of 2 bases from V and 3 bases from J, the junction contained 5 bases not matched to a gene. The CDR3 contains 15 residues. Germline loops: CDR1 SGHTA, CDR2 FQGNSA. The CDR3 loop is CASSLLASGIYEQYF. CDR3 coding DNA: TGTGCCAGCAGCTTATTGGCTAGCGGGATCTACGAGCAGTACTTC.

V is TRBV28 and J is TRBJ2-3, with TRBD2 identical over 8 bases. Trimming at V came to 7 bases and at J to 1 base, leaving 19 bases not matched to a gene. Germline CDR1 MDHEN, CDR2 SYDVKM. The CDR3 length is 19 residues. The CDR3 region is CASKNSGIVIPIGTDTQYF. DNA for the CDR3: TGTGCCAGCAAAAATAGCGGGATTGTAATACCGATTGGCACAGATACGCAGTATTTT.

J is TRBJ1-2 and V is TRBV19; TRBD1 matches at 8 bases. From germline, CDR1 is LNHDA and CDR2 SQIVND (reference sequence). This CDR3 comprises 14 residues. Trimming took 4 bases from V and 4 from J; bases not matched to a gene: 5. The CDR3 loop reads CASSTGGAVYGYTF. The CDR3 coding sequence is TGTGCCAGTAGTACAGGGGGCGCCGTCTATGGCTACACCTTC.

The chain joins TRBV10-1 to TRBJ2-1, with TRBD2 identical over 11 bases. Trimming at V came to 5 bases and at J to 10 bases, leaving 13 bases not matched to a gene. The CDR3 runs to 16 residues. The V gene's germline CDR1 is WNHNN and CDR2 SYGVQD (reference sequence). CDR3 coding DNA: TGCGCCAGCAGTAAGAGAACTAGCGGGAGAGACGTAGAGCAGTTCTTC. Amino acids: CASSKRTSGRDVEQFF.

This clone was picked up a small number of times. CDR3 nucleotide sequence: TGTGCCAGTACCGGACAGGGGCACACTAATGAAAAACTGTTTTTT. It codes for CASTGQGHTNEKLFF. The chain carries TRBV19 and TRBJ1-4; 9 bases are a match to TRBD1. The germline V gene encodes CDR1 LNHDA and CDR2 SQIVND (reference sequence). The CDR3 has 15 residues. V shed 7 bases and J 2 bases; nucleotides not matched to a gene: 5. The entire variable domain, with the rest obtained from reference TRBV19 and TRBJ1-4, is as follows: DGGITQSPKYLFRKEGQNVTLSCEQNLNHDAMYWYRQDPGQGLRLIYYSQIVNDFQKGDIAEGYSVSREKKESFPLTVTSAQKNPTAFYLCASTGQGHTNEKLFFGSGTQLSVL.

The chain couples TRBV23-1 to TRBJ1-6, with 9 bases fitting TRBD1. TRBV23-1 is noted as an ORF with a role that remains uncertain. The CDR3 totals 17 residues. After removal of 2 bases from V and 13 bases from J, the junction contained 15 bases not matched to a gene. In DNA form, the CDR3 reads TGCGCCAGCAGTCAAAGACCGGGACAGGGAGGTGGGCCGCCCCTCCACTTT. This encodes CASSQRPGQGGGPPLHF.

The chain uses TRBV4-1 and TRBJ1-6; no reliable D call. The CDR3 has 16 residues. Germline V gene data show CDR1 as MGHRA and CDR2 as YSYEKL. Trimming cost V 0 bases and J 7 bases, with 13 bases left between them. The CDR3 DNA reads as TGCGCCAGCAGCCAAGATTATGGGCCGACCAATTCACCCCTCCACTTT. Translating gives CASSQDYGPTNSPLHF.

As DNA, the CDR3 is TGTGCCAGCAGTTACCTAGACCGAGAGACCCAGTACTTC. The encoded protein is CASSYLDRETQYF. The V gene is TRBV6-5, the J gene TRBJ2-5; D is uncertain. The V end lost 2 bases, the J end lost 4 bases, and 8 bases lay between the germline ends. CDR1 and CDR2 from the germline V gene are MNHEY and SVGAGI. The CDR3 runs to 13 residues.

This clone was recorded a few times. The rearrangement links TRBV9 to TRBJ1-4; TRBD1 is a possible D gene (6 bases). Looked up from germline, CDR1 is SGDLS and CDR2 is YYNGEE. Deletions cut 4 bases from V and 6 bases from J, with 13 bases between. There are 14 residues in the CDR3. The CDR3 sequence is CASSKGGMDEKLFF. CDR3 DNA: TGTGCCAGCAGCAAGGGGGGGATGGATGAAAAACTGTTTTTT.